Sequencing of this T cell receptor (beta chain) was carried out in a study of blood T cell repertoires in COVID-19. This clone appeared once. Germline is not matched at one junction end, which may reflect a read error. The germline V gene has CDR1 SSHAT and CDR2 FNYEAQ (reference sequence). This CDR3 is 16 amino acids long. Clones were read by immunoSEQ multiplex PCR, and TCRdb kept only the in-frame ones, dropping some. The table has tens of thousands of clones, more than 75% seen once. The receptor's source is a human donor in a cohort sampled during active COVID-19. Input material: peripheral blood. The chain employs TRBV7-7 and TRBJ2-2; 8 nucleotides match TRBD1. This CDR3 is CASSPGQGSNTGELFF. CDR3 in DNA: TGTGCTAGCAGTCCAGGACAGGGCTCGAACACCGGGGAGCTGTTTTTT.